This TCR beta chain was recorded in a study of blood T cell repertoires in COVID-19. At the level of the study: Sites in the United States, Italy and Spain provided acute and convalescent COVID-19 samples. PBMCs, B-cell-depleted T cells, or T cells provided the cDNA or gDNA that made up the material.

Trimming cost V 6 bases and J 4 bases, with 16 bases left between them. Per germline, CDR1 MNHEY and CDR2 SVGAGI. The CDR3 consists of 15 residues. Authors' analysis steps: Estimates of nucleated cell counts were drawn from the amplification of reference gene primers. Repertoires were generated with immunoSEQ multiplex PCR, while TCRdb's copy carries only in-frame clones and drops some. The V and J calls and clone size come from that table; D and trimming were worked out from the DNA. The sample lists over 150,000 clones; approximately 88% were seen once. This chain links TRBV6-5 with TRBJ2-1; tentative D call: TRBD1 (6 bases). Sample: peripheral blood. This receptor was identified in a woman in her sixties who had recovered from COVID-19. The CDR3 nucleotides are TGTGCCAGCAGGGCGACAGGTGGCGGGTACAATGAGCAGTTCTTC. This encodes CASRATGGGYNEQFF.